This TCR beta chain is from a study of blood T cells in healthy people across ages (dated by TCRdb to the mid-2010s). At the level of the whole study: In model experiments, template switching captured about one uniquely barcoded TCR beta cDNA molecule for every two T cells. The study measured age-related changes in TCR beta repertoire diversity using deep sequencing normalized with unique cDNA molecular identifiers. Four age groups were formed from the donors: young (average 16 years), middle-aged (approximately 42), aged (approximately 60) and long-lived (more than 75). To avoid experimental bias, donors of different ages were spread randomly across the sequencing lanes. For two donors (one aged 18 to 30 and one aged 80 or older), the study analyzed two additional independent replicas of 1 million unique cDNA reads from the same blood draw.

The library was generated by 5' RACE. Sequencer: Illumina HiSeq 2500. A second 7 to 11 cycle PCR used a sample-barcoded 5' primer and a J-beta primer mix. A unique molecular identifier was introduced onto each TCR beta cDNA molecule by a template-switch 5' adaptor carrying 12 random nucleotides. Each sample yielded at least 3 million CDR3-containing paired-end reads. First-strand cDNA synthesis was performed from all RNA using the Mint cDNA synthesis kit, with priming by a TRBC-specific oligonucleotide. All cDNA was treated with uracil-DNA glycosylase and then went through a first 18-cycle PCR with the universal primers M1SS and BC2_uni_R. The authors' pipeline ran thus. For normalization, 1 million high-quality reads, each with a distinct molecular identifier, were randomly selected from each sample. Instead of being binned into consensus sequences, reads with shared molecular identifiers were discarded. MiTCR, run with a Q25 quality threshold and the strictest error-elimination algorithm, handled CDR3 identification, clonotype clustering and error correction. A nonparametric unseen species model using Euler transformation provided a lower-bound estimate of total TCR beta diversity. In-frame beta chains were kept once TCRdb had trimmed the public reads at Q25 with fastp and called clones with MiXCR. Identical CDR3 protein sequences are pooled into one entry, listed with their most common genes and DNA. V and J calls and clone size were set by TCRdb, not the authors. This sample comprises 1.5 million to 2 million distinct CDR3 sequences, less than 50% of them detected only once. The top ten clones comprise less than 2.5% of the sample.

CDR3 length: 13 amino acids, cysteine to phenylalanine. Only the CDR3 part of the read is kept: 39 bases, read in frame from the first base. CDR1 and CDR2, per the germline V gene (reference sequence), are SGHKS and YYEKEE. At the junction V is shortened by 2 bases and J by 6 bases, with 11 bases in between. Donors were approximately 42 systemically healthy Caucasian individuals from Russia aged roughly 6 to 100 years. Around 9.9 milliliters of peripheral blood were collected from each donor into EDTA-treated Vacutainer tubes. Ficoll-Paque density-gradient centrifugation was used to isolate PBMCs, with at least 6.5 million per sample. Total RNA, at least 5.5 micrograms per sample, was extracted from PBMCs with Trizol reagent. For every donor, flow cytometry on a PBMC aliquot measured the percentage of naive CD45RAhigh/CD27high T cells. General conclusions and limits of the study: As age increased, observed TCR beta diversity per million T cells dropped in a roughly linear way, and a significant reduction was already evident by age around 41. Compared with the aged group, the long-lived group had more naive CD4+ T cells, fewer expanded clones and increased TCR diversity, a pattern suggesting age selection. Since profiling was done on bulk unsorted PBMCs, naive and antigen-experienced compartments could not be conclusively compared. Because the CMV infection status of the donors was unknown, age-related changes in expanded clonotypes may potentially have been confounded. The percentage of naive T cells measured by flow cytometry correlated strongly with observed TCR beta diversity. Estimates of total diversity from one million sequenced T cells were regarded as lower bounds and underestimates.

This clonotype was detected a few times. What this receptor recognizes is not known. There are no base qualities to consult, and no much larger clone falls within one base. This clonotype was sampled from a woman aged 40 to 50 in good health. The material sequenced was blood. The chain employs TRBV5-5 and TRBJ1-1; no D segment can be confidently identified. The CDR3 here reads CASSFSVQAEAFF. The nucleotide sequence reads TGTGCCAGCAGCTTCAGTGTTCAGGCTGAAGCTTTCTTT.